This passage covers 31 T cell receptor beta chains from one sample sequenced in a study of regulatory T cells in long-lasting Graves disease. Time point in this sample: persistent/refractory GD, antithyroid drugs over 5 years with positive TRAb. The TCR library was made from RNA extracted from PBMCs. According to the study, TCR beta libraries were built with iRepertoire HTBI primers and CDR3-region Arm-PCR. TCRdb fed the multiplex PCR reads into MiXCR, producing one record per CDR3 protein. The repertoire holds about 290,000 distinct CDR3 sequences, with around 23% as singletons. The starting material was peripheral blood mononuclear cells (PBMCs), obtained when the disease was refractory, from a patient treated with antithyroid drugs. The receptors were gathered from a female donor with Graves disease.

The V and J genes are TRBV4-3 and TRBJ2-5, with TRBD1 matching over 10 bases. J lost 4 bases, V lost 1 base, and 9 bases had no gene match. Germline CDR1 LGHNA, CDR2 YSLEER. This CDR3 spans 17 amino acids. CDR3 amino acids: CASSQAWGQGIAETQYF. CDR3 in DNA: TGCGCCAGCAGCCAAGCATGGGGACAGGGGATAGCAGAGACCCAGTACTTC.

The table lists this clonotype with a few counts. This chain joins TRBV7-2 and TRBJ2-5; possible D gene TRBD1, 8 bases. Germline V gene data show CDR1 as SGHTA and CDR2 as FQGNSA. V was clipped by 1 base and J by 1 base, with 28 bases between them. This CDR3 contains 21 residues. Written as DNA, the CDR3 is TGTGCCAGCAGCTTAGGAGGGCTCAGGGGGCAGGTAGCGGGCTTCCAAGAGACCCAGTACTTC. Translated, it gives CASSLGGLRGQVAGFQETQYF.

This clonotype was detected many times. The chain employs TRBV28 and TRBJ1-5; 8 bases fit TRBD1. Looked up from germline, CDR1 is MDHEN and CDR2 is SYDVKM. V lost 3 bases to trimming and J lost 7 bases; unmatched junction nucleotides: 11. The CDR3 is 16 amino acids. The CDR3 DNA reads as TGTGCCAGCAGTTTGCCCCCCGGAACAGGGGGGCAGCCCCAGCATTTT. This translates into CASSLPPGTGGQPQHF. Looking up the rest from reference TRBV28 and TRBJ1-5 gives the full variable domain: DVKVTQSSRYLVKRTGEKVFLECVQDMDHENMFWYRQDPGLGLRLIYFSYDVKMKEKGDIPEGYSVSREKKERFSLILESASTNQTSMYLCASSLPPGTGGQPQHFGDGTRLSIL.

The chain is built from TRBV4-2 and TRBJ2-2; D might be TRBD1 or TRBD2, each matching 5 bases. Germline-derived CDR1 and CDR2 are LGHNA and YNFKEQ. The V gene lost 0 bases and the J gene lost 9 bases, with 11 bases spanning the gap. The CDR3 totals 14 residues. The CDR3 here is CASSQDLWGRELFF. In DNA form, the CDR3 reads TGTGCCAGCAGCCAAGATCTATGGGGGAGGGAGCTGTTTTTT.

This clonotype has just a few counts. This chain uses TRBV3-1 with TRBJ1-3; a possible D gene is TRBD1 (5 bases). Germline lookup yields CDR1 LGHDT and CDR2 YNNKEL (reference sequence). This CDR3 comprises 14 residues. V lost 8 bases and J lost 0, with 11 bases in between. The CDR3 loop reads CASGGFYSGNTIYF. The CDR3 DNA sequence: TGTGCCAGCGGGGGATTTTACTCTGGAAACACCATATATTTT.

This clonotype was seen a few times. The CDR3 sequence: CASSLPRGLRETQYF. CDR3 DNA: TGTGCCAGCAGCTTGCCCAGGGGTTTACGGGAGACCCAGTACTTC. The rearrangement links TRBV5-5 to TRBJ2-5, with TRBD1 as a possible D gene (6 bases). V gave up 1 base and J gave up 5 bases, with 15 bases separating them. CDR1 and CDR2 from the germline V gene are SGHKS and YYEKEE (reference sequence). The CDR3 sequence is 15 residues long.

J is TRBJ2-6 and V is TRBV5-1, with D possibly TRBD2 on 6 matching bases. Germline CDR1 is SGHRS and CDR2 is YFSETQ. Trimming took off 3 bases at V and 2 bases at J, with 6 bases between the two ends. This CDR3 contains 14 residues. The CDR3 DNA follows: TGCGCCAGCAGCTCTAGCGCTGGGGCCAACGTCCTGACTTTC. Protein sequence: CASSSSAGANVLTF.

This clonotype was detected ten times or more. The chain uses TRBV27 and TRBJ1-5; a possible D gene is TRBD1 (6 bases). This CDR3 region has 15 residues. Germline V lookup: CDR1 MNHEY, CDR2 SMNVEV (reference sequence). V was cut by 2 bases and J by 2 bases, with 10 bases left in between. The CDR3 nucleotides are TGTGCCAGCAGTTTAACGACAGGCGGCAATCAGCCCCAGCATTTT. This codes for CASSLTTGGNQPQHF.

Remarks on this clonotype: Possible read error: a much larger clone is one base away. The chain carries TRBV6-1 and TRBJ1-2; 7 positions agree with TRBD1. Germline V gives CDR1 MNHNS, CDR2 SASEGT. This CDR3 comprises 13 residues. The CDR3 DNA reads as TGTGCCAGCAGACCAAAGGGACAGAATGGCCACACCTTC. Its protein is CASRPKGQNGHTF.

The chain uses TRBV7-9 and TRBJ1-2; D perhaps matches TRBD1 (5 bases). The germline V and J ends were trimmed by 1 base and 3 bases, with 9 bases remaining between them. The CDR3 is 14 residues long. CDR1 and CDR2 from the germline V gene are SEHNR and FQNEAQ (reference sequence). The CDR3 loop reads CASSLVGADYGYTF. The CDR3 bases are TGTGCCAGCAGCTTAGTCGGGGCAGACTATGGCTACACCTTC.

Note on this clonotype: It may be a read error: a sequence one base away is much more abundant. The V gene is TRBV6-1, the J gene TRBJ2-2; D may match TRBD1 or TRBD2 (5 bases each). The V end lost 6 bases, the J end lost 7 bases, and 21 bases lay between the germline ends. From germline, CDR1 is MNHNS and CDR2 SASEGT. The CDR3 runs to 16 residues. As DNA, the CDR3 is TGTGCCAGCAGAGGATACAGGACGGGGATAGTCGGGGAGCTGTTTTTT. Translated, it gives CASRGYRTGIVGELFF.

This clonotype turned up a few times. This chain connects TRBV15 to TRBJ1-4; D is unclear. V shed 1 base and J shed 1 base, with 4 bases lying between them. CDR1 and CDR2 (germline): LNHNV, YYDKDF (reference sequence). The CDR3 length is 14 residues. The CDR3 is CATSRGVTNEKLFF. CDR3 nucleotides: TGTGCCACCAGCAGAGGAGTAACTAATGAAAAACTGTTTTTT.

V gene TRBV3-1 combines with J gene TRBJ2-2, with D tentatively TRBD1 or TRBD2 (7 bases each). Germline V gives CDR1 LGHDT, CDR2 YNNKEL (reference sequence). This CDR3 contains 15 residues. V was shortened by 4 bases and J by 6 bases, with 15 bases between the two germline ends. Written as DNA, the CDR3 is TGTGCCAGCAGCCGTCTCCAGGGGGGGGCCGGGGAGCTGTTTTTT. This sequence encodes CASSRLQGGAGELFF.

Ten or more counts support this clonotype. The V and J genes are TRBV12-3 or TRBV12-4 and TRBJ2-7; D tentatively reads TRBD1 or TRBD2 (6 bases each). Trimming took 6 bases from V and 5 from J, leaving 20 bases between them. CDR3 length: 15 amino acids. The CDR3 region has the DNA TGTGCCAGCAGCCCTAACGATGGGGGGCCCGACGAGCAGTACTTC. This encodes CASSPNDGGPDEQYF.

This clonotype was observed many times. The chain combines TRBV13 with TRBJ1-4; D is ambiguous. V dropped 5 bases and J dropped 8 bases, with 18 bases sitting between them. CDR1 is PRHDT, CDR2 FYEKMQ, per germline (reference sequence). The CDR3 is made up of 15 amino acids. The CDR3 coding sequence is TGTGCCAGCAGCCACGCGGGGAGCGGGCCGGAAAAACTGTTTTTT. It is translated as CASSHAGSGPEKLFF.

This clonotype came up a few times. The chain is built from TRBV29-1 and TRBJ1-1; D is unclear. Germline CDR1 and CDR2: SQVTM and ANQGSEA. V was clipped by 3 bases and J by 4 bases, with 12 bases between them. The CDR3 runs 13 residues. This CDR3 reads CSVDFRMSTEAFF. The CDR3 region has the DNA TGCAGCGTTGATTTCCGCATGAGCACTGAAGCTTTCTTT.

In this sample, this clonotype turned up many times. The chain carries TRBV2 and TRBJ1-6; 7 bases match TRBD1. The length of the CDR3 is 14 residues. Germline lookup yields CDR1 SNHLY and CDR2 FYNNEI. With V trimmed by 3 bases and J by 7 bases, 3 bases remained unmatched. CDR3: CASSEGQWNSPLHF. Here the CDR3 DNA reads TGTGCCAGCAGTGAGGGACAGTGGAATTCACCCCTCCACTTT.

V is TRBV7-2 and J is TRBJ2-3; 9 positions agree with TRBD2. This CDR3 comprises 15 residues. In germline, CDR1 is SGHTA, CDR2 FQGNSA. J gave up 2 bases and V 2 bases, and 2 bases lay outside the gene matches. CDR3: CASSLQRGDTDTQYF. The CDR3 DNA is TGTGCCAGCAGCTTACAGCGGGGGGACACAGATACGCAGTATTTT.

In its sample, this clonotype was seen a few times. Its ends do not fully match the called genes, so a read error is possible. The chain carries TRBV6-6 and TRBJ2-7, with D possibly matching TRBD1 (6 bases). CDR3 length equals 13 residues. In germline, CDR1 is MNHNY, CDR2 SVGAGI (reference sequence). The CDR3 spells CASSYSRGSEQHF. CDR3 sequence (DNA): TGTGCCAGCAGTTACTCGAGGGGGAGCGAGCAGCACTTC.

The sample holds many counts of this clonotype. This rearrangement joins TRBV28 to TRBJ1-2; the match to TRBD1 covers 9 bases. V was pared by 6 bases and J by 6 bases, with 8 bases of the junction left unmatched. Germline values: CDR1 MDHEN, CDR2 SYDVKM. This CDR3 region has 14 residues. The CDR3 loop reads CASRSRTGADGYTF. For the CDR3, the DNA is TGTGCCAGCAGGAGTCGGACAGGGGCGGATGGCTACACCTTC.

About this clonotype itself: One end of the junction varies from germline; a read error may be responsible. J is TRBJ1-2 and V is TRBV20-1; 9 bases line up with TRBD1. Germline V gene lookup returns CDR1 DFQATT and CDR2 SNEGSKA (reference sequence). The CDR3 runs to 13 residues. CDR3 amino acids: CNASGDRAPLYTF. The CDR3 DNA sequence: TGCAATGCTAGTGGGGACAGGGCCCCCTTGTACACCTTC.

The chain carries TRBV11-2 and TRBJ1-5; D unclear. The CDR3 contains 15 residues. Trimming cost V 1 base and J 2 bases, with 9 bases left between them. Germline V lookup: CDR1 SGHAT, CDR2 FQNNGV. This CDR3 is CASSLGRDGNQPQHF. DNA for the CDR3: TGTGCCAGCAGCTTAGGAAGGGATGGCAATCAGCCCCAGCATTTT.

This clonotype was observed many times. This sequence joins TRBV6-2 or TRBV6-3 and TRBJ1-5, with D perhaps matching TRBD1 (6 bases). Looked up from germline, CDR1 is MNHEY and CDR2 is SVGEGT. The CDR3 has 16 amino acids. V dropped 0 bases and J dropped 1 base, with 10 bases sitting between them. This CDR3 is CASSYSRGASNQPQHF. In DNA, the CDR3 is TGTGCCAGCAGTTACTCGCGGGGGGCGAGCAATCAGCCCCAGCATTTT.

CDR3 in DNA: TGCAGCGTTGAACTTGGGGGAAAATACTACGAGCAGTACTTC. Translated: CSVELGGKYYEQYF. This chain joins TRBV29-1 and TRBJ2-7; D is perhaps TRBD1 or TRBD2 (5 bases each). The V end lost 2 bases, the J end lost 3 bases, and 14 bases lay between the germline ends. CDR1 is SQVTM, CDR2 ANQGSEA, per germline. The CDR3 totals 14 residues.

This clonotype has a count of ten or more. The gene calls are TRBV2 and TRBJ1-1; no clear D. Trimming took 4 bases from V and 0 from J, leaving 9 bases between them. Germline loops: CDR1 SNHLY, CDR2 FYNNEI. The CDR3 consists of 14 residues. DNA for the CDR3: TGTGCCAGCAGTGGGGTGGGATTGAACACTGAAGCTTTCTTT. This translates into CASSGVGLNTEAFF.

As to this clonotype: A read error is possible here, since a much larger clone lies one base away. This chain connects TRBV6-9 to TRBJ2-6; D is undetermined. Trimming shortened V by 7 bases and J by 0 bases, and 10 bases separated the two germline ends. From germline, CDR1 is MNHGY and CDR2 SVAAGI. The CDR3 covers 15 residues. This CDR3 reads CASTPDRSGANVLTF. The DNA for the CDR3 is TGTGCCAGCACCCCAGACCGCTCTGGGGCCAACGTCCTGACTTTC.

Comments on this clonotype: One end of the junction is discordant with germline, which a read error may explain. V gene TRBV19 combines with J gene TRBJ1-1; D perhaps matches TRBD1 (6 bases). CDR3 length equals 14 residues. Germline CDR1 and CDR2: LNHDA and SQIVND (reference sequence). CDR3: CASSTRQDGLETFF. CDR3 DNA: TGTGCCAGTAGTACGAGACAGGACGGACTTGAAACTTTCTTT.

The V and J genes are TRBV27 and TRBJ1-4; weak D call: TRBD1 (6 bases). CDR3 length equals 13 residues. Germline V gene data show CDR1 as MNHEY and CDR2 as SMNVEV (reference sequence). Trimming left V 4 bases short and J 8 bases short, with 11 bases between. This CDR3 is CASSWGRGEKLFF. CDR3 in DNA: TGTGCCAGCAGTTGGGGCAGGGGCGAAAAACTGTTTTTT.

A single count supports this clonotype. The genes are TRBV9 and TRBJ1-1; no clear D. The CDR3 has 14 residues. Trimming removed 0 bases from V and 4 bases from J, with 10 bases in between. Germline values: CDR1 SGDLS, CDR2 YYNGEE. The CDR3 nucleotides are TGTGCCAGCAGCGTAGGTTTTTGGGGCACTGAAGCTTTCTTT. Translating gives CASSVGFWGTEAFF.

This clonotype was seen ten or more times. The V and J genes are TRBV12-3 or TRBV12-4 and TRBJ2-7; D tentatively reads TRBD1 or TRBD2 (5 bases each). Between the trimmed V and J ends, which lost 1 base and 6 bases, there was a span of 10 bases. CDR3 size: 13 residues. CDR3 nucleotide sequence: TGTGCCAGCAGTTTAGACAAGAGGGGCGAGCAGTACTTC. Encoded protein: CASSLDKRGEQYF.

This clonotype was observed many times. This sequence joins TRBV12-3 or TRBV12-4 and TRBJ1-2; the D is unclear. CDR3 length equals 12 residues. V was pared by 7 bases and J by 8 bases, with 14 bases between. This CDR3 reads CASNAVVRGYTF. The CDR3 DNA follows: TGTGCCAGCAACGCGGTGGTCCGAGGCTACACCTTC.